This T cell receptor beta chain was sequenced in a study of blood T cells in healthy people across ages. With respect to this clonotype: Its antigen is undetermined.

Using a J-beta primer mix together with a sample-barcoded 5' primer, a second PCR was run for roughly 6 to 12 cycles. Each CDR3 protein is one row after TCRdb ran MiXCR on the 5' RACE reads. The sample has approximately 1.5 million distinct CDR3 sequences, about 31% seen once; the top ten hold around 10%. CDR1 SEHNR and CDR2 FQNEAQ come from the germline V gene (reference sequence). The trim removed 3 bases at V and 4 bases at J, leaving 10 bases unmatched. The CDR3 extends over 16 amino acids. Study results and limitations: While age rose, TCR beta diversity per million T cells dropped in a roughly linear way.

V is TRBV7-9 and J is TRBJ2-5; the match to TRBD2 covers 8 bases. The specimen sequenced was blood. The source is a woman aged 30 to 39 in good health. CDR3 loop: CASSFTASGSSETQYF. The DNA of the CDR3 is TGTGCCAGCAGCTTCACGGCTAGCGGGTCCTCAGAGACCCAGTACTTC.